Described below is a single T cell receptor (beta chain) sequence and its context. The antigen it binds to is not known. One base away there is no much larger clone; base qualities are not given. Taken from the germline V gene, the CDR1 and CDR2 loops are SGHTA and FQGNSA. From its cysteine to its phenylalanine, the CDR3 spans 15 amino acids. Only the CDR3 part of the read is kept: 45 bases, read in frame from the first base. V was cut back by 5 bases and J by 7 bases, leaving a gap of 17 bases between them. The sample belongs to a study of T cell responses to AZD1222 COVID-19 vaccine (dated by TCRdb to the early 2020s). Study-wide context: AZD1222 recipients whose second dose came at about 4 weeks and those whose second dose came at about 12 weeks were combined into one group, since spike-specific TCR depth and breadth did not differ between the two schedules. Trial participants were enrolled into age subgroups of 18-55, 56-69 and 70-plus years, which contained around 140, 26 and 57 TCR-sequenced participants, respectively. TCR sequencing covered fewer than 250 trial participants: about 210 given two doses of AZD1222 and 26 given two doses of MenACWY control vaccine.

General study outcomes and caveats: No day 14 peak-response samples were available, so repertoires were characterized only after the peak T cell response. Conclusions about previously exposed vaccinees are limited, since just six AZD1222 recipients were seropositive for SARS-CoV-2 at baseline. In the small 56-69-year group, the increase in depth fell short of significance, most likely because of low power. Most participants were white British and females outnumbered males, and the authors suggested that clonal diversity may have been underestimated. Reportedly, close to half of the unique spike-specific TCRs recognized epitopes lying outside the regions that are mutated in the B.1.351 and B.1.1.7 variants. After two AZD1222 doses, both the breadth and the depth of spike-specific TCRs were significantly higher than at day 0 and than in MenACWY recipients. The vaccine-associated CD4 TCRs covered the entire spike protein, and the dominant responses fell in regions 160-218 and 743-854.

The CDR3 regions of human TCRbeta chains were subjected to immunosequencing. The original methods were these. TCRs in the repertoires were compared against a reference library of SARS-CoV-2-specific TCRs that had been generated with the MIRA antigen-specificity platform. Breadth was defined as the fraction of unique TCRs that were SARS-CoV-2-associated, and depth was defined as the fraction of total T cells that were SARS-CoV-2-associated. Using the MIRA data, each spike-specific TCR was mapped to the spike region that the TCR reacts to and placed in a CD4 or CD8 class. Log10-transformed breadth and depth values were compared by one-way ANOVA with Sidak's multiple comparisons tests. The immuneACCESS repertoire file appears here via TCRdb, limited to in-frame rearrangements. These files lack a portion of the clones; in checked studies, under half of the deficit traces to unresolved V genes, and the cause of the others is not known. V and J calls and clone size are as listed in that table; D and trimming were resolved from the DNA. The sample records about 150,000 clones, roughly 91% of which are singletons. The ten top clones hold approximately 1.5% of the sample.

According to the study, the label for this sample's time point signals: baseline before first vaccination. Vaccinee samples came from UK trials COV001 and COV002, including a single-blind randomized controlled phase 2/3 trial of AZD1222 (ChAdOx1 nCoV-19) in healthy adults. For TCRbeta chain sequencing, PBMC samples from trial participants were taken at day 0 and at day 28 after the second dose. Sample: peripheral blood, taken on day 0 of AZD1222 vaccination. The TCR originated in an adult in good health. The sequence links TRBV7-2 to TRBJ2-2; the D gene is perhaps TRBD1 or TRBD2, as each covers 5 bases. The base sequence is TGTGCCAGCAGCCTCTTGACTACCCAGGGCGGGGAGCTGTTTTTT. This codes for CASSLLTTQGGELFF.